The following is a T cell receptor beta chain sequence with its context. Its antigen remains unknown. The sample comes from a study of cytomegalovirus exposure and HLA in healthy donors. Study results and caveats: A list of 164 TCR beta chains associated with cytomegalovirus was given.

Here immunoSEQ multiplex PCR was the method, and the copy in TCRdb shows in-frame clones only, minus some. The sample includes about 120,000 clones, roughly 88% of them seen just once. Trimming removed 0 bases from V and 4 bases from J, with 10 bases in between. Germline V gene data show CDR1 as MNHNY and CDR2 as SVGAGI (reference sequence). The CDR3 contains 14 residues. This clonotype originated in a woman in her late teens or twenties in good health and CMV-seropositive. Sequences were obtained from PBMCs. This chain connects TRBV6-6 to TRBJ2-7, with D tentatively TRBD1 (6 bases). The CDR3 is CASSYSGQKYEQYF. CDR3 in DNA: TGTGCCAGCAGTTACTCCGGACAGAAATACGAGCAGTACTTC.